This T cell receptor (beta chain) emerged from a study of human T cells and chemical hapten exposure. Losses at the gene ends were 3 bases for V and 2 bases for J; bases not matched to a gene: 2. Germline V gives CDR1 KGHSH, CDR2 LQKENI. This CDR3 has 14 amino acids. Whole-study findings and limits: Having alopecia, the donors may differ immunologically from healthy people. Expanded TCRs showed more large CDR3 clusters than pre-sensitization or healthy control sets. TCRs above 1 in 1000 frequency did not change with DPC sensitization.

Regarding time point: patch test 1, 2 weeks after DPC sensitization. The sample's treatment: therapeutic diphenylcyclopropenone sensitization with weekly scalp DPC. For the library, individual cDNA molecules each received unique molecular identifiers. TCRdb analysed the RACE reads with MiXCR anew, one entry per CDR3 protein. The sample lists 95,000 to 150,000 distinct CDR3 sequences; roughly 15% were seen once. As regards this clonotype: The antigen is undetermined.

This sequence was found in a man between 18 and 29 years old with alopecia areata. Some clones in this sample may be carry-over from other donors' samples. Source: whole blood, taken in connection with sensitization to the hapten diphenylcyclopropenone (DPC). The V and J genes are TRBV18 and TRBJ2-7, with TRBD1 matching 9 bases. The CDR3 here is CASSPGQGTYEQYV. The CDR3 nucleotides are TGTGCCAGCTCACCGGGACAGGGAACCTACGAGCAGTACGTC.